The 29 T cell receptor beta chains given below trace back to one sample, sequenced in a study of blood T cell repertoires in COVID-19. The method was immunoSEQ multiplex PCR; TCRdb's version includes in-frame clones alone and lacks a portion of them. This table has 150,000 to 200,000 clones, just under 85% appearing once. Sequenced material: peripheral blood. The receptor set was obtained from a man aged 40-50 years who had recovered from COVID-19.

The chain is built from TRBV28 and TRBJ1-2, with D possibly matching TRBD1 (5 bases). V gave up 5 bases and J gave up 4 bases, with 17 bases separating them. The length of the CDR3 is 15 residues. Germline CDR1 is MDHEN and CDR2 is SYDVKM. The CDR3 sequence is CASSVGLGLIYGYTF. The CDR3 nucleotides are TGTGCCAGCAGTGTGGGGCTGGGACTCATCTATGGCTACACCTTC.

This chain connects TRBV27 to TRBJ2-3, with 9 bases lining up with TRBD1. This CDR3 is 16 amino acids long. V dropped 8 bases and J dropped 0; count of bases not matched to a gene: 9. Germline CDR1 reads MNHEY; CDR2 reads SMNVEV (reference sequence). This CDR3 is CASPGRDRDSTDTQYF. In DNA form, the CDR3 reads TGTGCCAGCCCAGGAAGGGACAGGGATAGCACAGATACGCAGTATTTT.

The chain is built from TRBV4-3 and TRBJ2-7; 7 bases fit TRBD2. The CDR3 totals 13 residues. CDR1 is LGHNA and CDR2 is YSLEER in the germline V gene. The V and J ends lost 1 base and 6 bases, in that order; junction bases with no gene match: 3. Here the CDR3 DNA reads TGCGCCAGCAGCCAAGGGGAGGGAGGCGAGCAGTACTTC. It specifies CASSQGEGGEQYF.

The chain uses TRBV14 and TRBJ1-1, with 8 bases identical to TRBD1. The V and J ends lost 3 bases and 4 bases, in that order; junction bases with no gene match: 4. In germline, CDR1 is SGHDN, CDR2 FVKESK. The CDR3 is 14 residues long. The CDR3 DNA is TGTGCCAGCAGCCATAAGGGACAGGCCACTGAAGCTTTCTTT. This gives the protein CASSHKGQATEAFF.

This chain joins TRBV7-2 and TRBJ2-2; TRBD2 might be the D (6 bases). CDR1 SGHTA and CDR2 FQGNSA come from the germline V gene. This CDR3 contains 16 residues. The ends were cut back, 1 base at V and 2 bases at J, with 11 bases in the middle. The CDR3 sequence: CASSLDGGLNTGELFF. In DNA form, the CDR3 reads TGTGCCAGCAGCTTAGACGGGGGACTTAACACCGGGGAGCTGTTTTTT.

The chain couples TRBV30 to TRBJ2-2; 8 bases line up with TRBD1. The CDR3 totals 13 residues. V gave up 7 bases and J gave up 4 bases; unmatched junction bases: 5. Germline-derived CDR1 and CDR2 are GTSNPN and SVGIG (reference sequence). The CDR3 DNA sequence: TGTGCCTTAACCGGACAGGGCACCGGGGAGCTGTTTTTT. It encodes CALTGQGTGELFF.

The CDR3 region is CASGRGTGGNQPQHF. CDR3 nucleotides: TGTGCTAGTGGTCGAGGGACAGGGGGCAATCAGCCCCAGCATTTT. The chain carries TRBV12-5 and TRBJ1-5; 10 positions agree with TRBD1. Germline lookup yields CDR1 LGHNT and CDR2 FRNRAP. V gave up 5 bases and J gave up 2 bases; unmatched junction bases: 3. The CDR3 has 15 residues.

This chain uses TRBV6-2 or TRBV6-3 with TRBJ2-1; D ambiguous. Germline CDR1 is MNHEY and CDR2 is SVGEGT. V was shortened by 6 bases and J by 9 bases, with 9 bases between the two germline ends. The CDR3 extends over 11 amino acids. CDR3 loop: CASSRLFEQFF. CDR3 nucleotides: TGTGCCAGCAGCCGACTCTTTGAGCAGTTCTTC.

This clone has only a few counts. V gene TRBV7-9 combines with J gene TRBJ1-3, with a possible D match to TRBD1 (5 bases). This CDR3 comprises 16 residues. Germline-derived CDR1 and CDR2 are SEHNR and FQNEAQ (reference sequence). CDR3 region: CAIQQGTGGAGNTIYF. In DNA form, the CDR3 reads TGTGCTATCCAGCAGGGTACCGGAGGGGCGGGAAACACCATATATTTT.

This chain uses TRBV9 with TRBJ2-7, with 8 bases identical to TRBD1. The junction had 8 bases not matched to a gene; V was cut back by 3 bases and J by 3 bases. This CDR3 spans 15 amino acids. CDR1 is SGDLS and CDR2 is YYNGEE in the germline V gene. The CDR3 sequence is CASSAAGTGIYEQYF. The CDR3 DNA reads TGTGCCAGCAGCGCCGCAGGGACAGGTATCTACGAGCAGTACTTC.

This rearrangement joins TRBV5-5 to TRBJ2-7, with D unresolved. V gave up 5 bases and J gave up 2 bases, with 8 bases separating them. The CDR3 totals 12 residues. Germline V lookup: CDR1 SGHKS, CDR2 YYEKEE (reference sequence). DNA of the CDR3: TGTGCCAGCAGTTACACGACCTACGAGCAGTACTTC. Protein sequence: CASSYTTYEQYF.

This sequence joins TRBV13 and TRBJ2-3; 16 bases are a match to TRBD2. CDR3 length equals 20 residues. Germline V gives CDR1 PRHDT, CDR2 FYEKMQ (reference sequence). Trimming took 1 base from V and 4 from J; bases not matched to a gene: 11. The CDR3 nucleotides read TGTGCCAGCAGCTTAGTCGGGACTAGCGGGGGGGCCTTGTATGCAGATACGCAGTATTTT. It yields the protein CASSLVGTSGGALYADTQYF.

Notes on this clone: Mismatch with germline at one junction end may stem from a read error. The rearrangement links TRBV7-7 to TRBJ1-1; D gene unclear. Germline V gene sequence: CDR1 SSHAT, CDR2 FNYEAQ (reference sequence). The CDR3 is 13 amino acids. The CDR3 reads CASSLSGNTEAFF. The CDR3 nucleotides are TGTGCTAGCAGCTTATCGGGGAACACTGAAGCTTTCTTT.

The chain employs TRBV6-5 and TRBJ2-5, with TRBD1 matching over 8 bases. V lost 8 bases, J lost 5 bases, and 10 bases stayed unmatched. The CDR3 loop spans 14 amino acids. The germline CDR1 and CDR2 sequences are MNHEY and SVGAGI. The CDR3 DNA is TGTGCCAGCGATTCTCAGGGGGCGGGGGAGACCCAGTACTTC. Protein product: CASDSQGAGETQYF.

This rearrangement joins TRBV3-1 (or the pseudogene TRBV3-2) to TRBJ2-7; a weak D match, TRBD1 (5 bases). The CDR3 extends over 13 amino acids. Per the germline V gene, CDR1 is LGHDT and CDR2 is YNNKEL (reference sequence). The V gene lost 5 bases and the J gene lost 2 bases, with 10 bases spanning the gap. CDR3 protein: CASSAQGPYEQYF. The CDR3 bases are TGTGCCAGCAGCGCTCAGGGTCCCTACGAGCAGTACTTC.

The chain employs TRBV11-1 and TRBJ2-1; possibly TRBD2 for D (5 bases). CDR3 length: 13 residues. The V gene lost 5 bases and the J gene lost 9 bases, with 14 bases spanning the gap. Germline lookup yields CDR1 SGHAT and CDR2 FQDESV (reference sequence). In DNA form, the CDR3 reads TGTGCCAGCAGCCCTAGCCCTAGCACTGAGCAGTTCTTC. As protein: CASSPSPSTEQFF.

This chain links TRBV15 with TRBJ1-4, with D uncertain. Trimming pared 1 base from V and 7 bases from J, leaving 16 bases between. This CDR3 has 16 residues. Germline V lookup: CDR1 LNHNV, CDR2 YYDKDF (reference sequence). CDR3 loop: CATSRVSPQQAEKLFF. The CDR3 nucleotides read TGTGCCACCAGCAGAGTGAGTCCCCAGCAGGCTGAAAAACTGTTTTTT.

The gene calls are TRBV5-5 and TRBJ2-3, with 9 bases matching TRBD1. Germline assignment: CDR1 SGHKS and CDR2 YYEKEE (reference sequence). V dropped 0 bases and J dropped 3; count of bases not matched to a gene: 5. The CDR3 extends over 16 amino acids. The CDR3 spells CASSLAGQGRTDTQYF. CDR3 bases: TGTGCCAGCAGCTTGGCGGGACAGGGAAGGACAGATACGCAGTATTTT.

CDR3 loop: CASRQQGFEQYF. As DNA, the CDR3 is TGCGCCAGCAGACAACAGGGTTTCGAGCAGTACTTC. The chain uses TRBV5-1 and TRBJ2-7, with D perhaps TRBD1 (6 bases). The V and J ends lost 5 bases and 6 bases respectively, with 12 bases between them. CDR3 length equals 12 residues. Germline assignment: CDR1 SGHRS and CDR2 YFSETQ.

J is TRBJ1-4 and V is TRBV5-1; D is ambiguous. Germline values: CDR1 SGHRS, CDR2 YFSETQ. The CDR3 loop spans 14 amino acids. V was pared by 5 bases and J by 3 bases, with 11 bases between. This chain's CDR3 is CASRGAPSNEKLFF. The DNA of the CDR3 is TGCGCCAGCAGGGGAGCCCCTTCTAATGAAAAACTGTTTTTT.

The genes are TRBV4-2 and TRBJ2-1, with a possible D match to TRBD1 (6 bases). Deletions cut 1 base from V and 7 bases from J, with 14 bases between. Per the germline V gene, CDR1 is LGHNA and CDR2 is YNFKEQ. CDR3 size: 15 residues. The CDR3 DNA sequence: TGTGCCAGCAGCCAAGGGACAGTCTCAGGGAATGAGCAGTTCTTC. It translates to CASSQGTVSGNEQFF.

This clone has just a few counts. J is TRBJ2-1 and V is TRBV6-4; possibly TRBD1 for D (5 bases). Looked up from germline, CDR1 is MRHNA and CDR2 is SNTAGT. V was trimmed by 2 bases and J by 6 bases, leaving 20 bases between them. The CDR3 is 17 residues long. CDR3 sequence: CASSDTPGSLGVNEQFF. DNA of the CDR3: TGTGCCAGCAGTGACACCCCGGGCTCTTTAGGGGTCAATGAGCAGTTCTTC.

The chain uses TRBV4-1 and TRBJ1-1; D gene unclear. V was shortened by 0 bases and J by 7 bases, with 9 bases between the two germline ends. Germline loops: CDR1 MGHRA, CDR2 YSYEKL. This CDR3 has 13 amino acids. CDR3 bases: TGCGCCAGCAGCCAAGAACGGAGCCGTGAAGCTTTCTTT. Its protein product is CASSQERSREAFF.

This clone was seen only a few times. This rearrangement joins TRBV4-3 to TRBJ1-5; possibly TRBD1 for D (5 bases). Trimming stripped 3 bases from V and 0 bases from J, with 9 bases between. This CDR3 has 15 residues. Germline CDR1 is LGHNA and CDR2 is YSLEER. In nucleotides, the CDR3 is TGCGCCAGCAGCCAGACAGCTTATAGCAATCAGCCCCAGCATTTT. Translated: CASSQTAYSNQPQHF.

The CDR3 sequence is CASSQDVGSNTGELFF. The CDR3 nucleotides read TGCGCCAGCAGCCAAGATGTCGGGAGTAACACCGGGGAGCTGTTTTTT. The rearrangement uses TRBV4-3 and TRBJ2-2; possible D gene TRBD2, 6 bases. Looked up from germline, CDR1 is LGHNA and CDR2 is YSLEER. This CDR3 spans 16 amino acids. V lost 0 bases and J 2 bases, leaving 10 bases between the germline ends.

The chain uses TRBV3-1 (or the pseudogene TRBV3-2) and TRBJ1-4, with 9 positions matching TRBD1. The CDR3 sequence is 15 residues long. The V gene's germline CDR1 is LGHDT and CDR2 YNNKEL (reference sequence). The V segment lost 6 bases and the J segment 10 bases; nucleotides outside the gene matches: 12. CDR3 loop: CASSRGQGPGGKLFF. Written as DNA, the CDR3 is TGTGCCAGCAGTCGGGGACAGGGCCCGGGGGGAAAACTGTTTTTT.

The chain carries TRBV28 and TRBJ2-5, with 7 bases that match TRBD2. The CDR3 has 14 residues. The junction had 4 bases not matched to a gene; V was cut back by 1 base and J by 5 bases. CDR1 and CDR2 from the germline V gene are MDHEN and SYDVKM. The CDR3 spells CASSLFAGAETQYF. CDR3 coding DNA: TGTGCCAGCAGTTTATTTGCGGGAGCGGAGACCCAGTACTTC.

The V call is TRBV27, the J call TRBJ2-2, with 11 bases fitting TRBD1. CDR3 length: 17 residues. V was pared by 0 bases and J by 5 bases, with 5 bases of the junction left unmatched. Germline V gene lookup returns CDR1 MNHEY and CDR2 SMNVEV (reference sequence). This CDR3 is CASSLSLGTGGTGELFF. The CDR3, as DNA: TGTGCCAGCAGTTTATCCCTCGGGACAGGGGGGACCGGGGAGCTGTTTTTT.

The table lists this clone with a few counts. CDR3 sequence reads: CASSSAGEAFF. The CDR3 bases are TGTGCCAGCAGTTCAGCGGGGGAAGCTTTCTTT. The chain joins TRBV6-2 or TRBV6-3 to TRBJ1-1, with D unclear. The germline V gene has CDR1 MNHEY and CDR2 SVGEGT. This CDR3 is built from 11 residues. With 4 bases removed from V and 8 bases from J, the gap between germline ends came to 8 bases.